Listed below are T cell receptor beta chains from one sample, sequenced in a study of blood T cell repertoires in COVID-19. Sequencing used immunoSEQ multiplex PCR; TCRdb keeps in-frame clones, though not all of them. The repertoire holds roughly 27,000 clones, with 89% as singletons. The sequenced material came from peripheral blood. The receptors come from a human donor in a cohort sampled during active COVID-19. Each CDR3 is given without its conserved first and last residue. Each record gives: D gene, CDR3 length, V gene, CDR3 protein. A D gene is named only where the DNA matches it firmly.

d_call: NA; cdr3_length: 12; v_call: TRBV5-4; cdr3_aa: ASSHKAGTRGYT
d_call: NA; cdr3_length: 13; v_call: TRBV5-1; cdr3_aa: ASSLPGGYTGELF
d_call: TRBD2; cdr3_length: 14; v_call: TRBV19; cdr3_aa: ASSTLGLAVYNEQF
d_call: NA; cdr3_length: 9; v_call: TRBV20-1; cdr3_aa: SALRVPGYT
d_call: TRBD2; cdr3_length: 12; v_call: TRBV11-2; cdr3_aa: ASSLVSGGAHQY
d_call: NA; cdr3_length: 10; v_call: TRBV5-1; cdr3_aa: ASSSQGSGYT
d_call: NA; cdr3_length: 11; v_call: TRBV13; cdr3_aa: ATQGLNTGELF
d_call: TRBD2; cdr3_length: 16; v_call: TRBV7-8; cdr3_aa: ASSLDPEKRGAGDTQY
d_call: TRBD1; cdr3_length: 15; v_call: TRBV6-4; cdr3_aa: ASSDGTGTGSAGELF
d_call: NA; cdr3_length: 13; v_call: TRBV12-5; cdr3_aa: ASGWGDFPQETQY
d_call: NA; cdr3_length: 11; v_call: TRBV4-1; cdr3_aa: ASSQDINYEQY
d_call: NA; cdr3_length: 14; v_call: TRBV7-6; cdr3_aa: ASSLAGRGIYNEQF
d_call: TRBD1; cdr3_length: 14; v_call: TRBV15; cdr3_aa: ATSRGTGEIGYGYT
d_call: NA; cdr3_length: 12; v_call: TRBV7-9; cdr3_aa: ASSSDSYQETQY
d_call: NA; cdr3_length: 12; v_call: TRBV4-2; cdr3_aa: ASSPRVGADTQY
d_call: NA; cdr3_length: 12; v_call: TRBV6-2/TRBV6-3; cdr3_aa: ASSGLLDSYGYT
d_call: TRBD1; cdr3_length: 16; v_call: TRBV18; cdr3_aa: ASSHDAGDRTQNTEAF
d_call: NA; cdr3_length: 14; v_call: TRBV4-2; cdr3_aa: ASSQDRGRSNQPQH
d_call: NA; cdr3_length: 16; v_call: TRBV6-2/TRBV6-3; cdr3_aa: ASSLTGIPNSGANVLT
d_call: NA; cdr3_length: 13; v_call: TRBV4-2; cdr3_aa: ASSQELGANTEAF
d_call: TRBD1; cdr3_length: 15; v_call: TRBV28; cdr3_aa: ASSDPGQNTFDQPQH
d_call: TRBD1; cdr3_length: 14; v_call: TRBV7-9; cdr3_aa: ASSIGTAQYFYGYT
d_call: TRBD2; cdr3_length: 11; v_call: TRBV5-6; cdr3_aa: ASVAGGTGELF
d_call: TRBD2; cdr3_length: 15; v_call: TRBV18; cdr3_aa: ASSPPTGLAGTGELF
d_call: NA; cdr3_length: 14; v_call: TRBV5-1; cdr3_aa: ASTMGAPSSYNEQF
d_call: NA; cdr3_length: 16; v_call: TRBV28; cdr3_aa: ASSLGSEGVWTNEKLF
d_call: TRBD1; cdr3_length: 14; v_call: TRBV25-1; cdr3_aa: ASSPSWGQGKNIQY
d_call: TRBD1; cdr3_length: 10; v_call: TRBV11-2; cdr3_aa: ASSLQGYEQY
d_call: NA; cdr3_length: 12; v_call: TRBV7-2; cdr3_aa: ASSLAGGAETQY
d_call: TRBD2; cdr3_length: 18; v_call: TRBV4-2; cdr3_aa: ASSQRPGTSGGGSTDTQY
d_call: TRBD2; cdr3_length: 13; v_call: TRBV11-3; cdr3_aa: ASSLGTSGTYEQY
d_call: NA; cdr3_length: 13; v_call: TRBV18; cdr3_aa: ASSTEMGAPYGYT
d_call: NA; cdr3_length: 8; v_call: TRBV7-9; cdr3_aa: ASSLINLF
d_call: NA; cdr3_length: 14; v_call: TRBV7-9; cdr3_aa: ASSIPDSFAADTQY
d_call: TRBD1; cdr3_length: 13; v_call: TRBV5-1; cdr3_aa: ASSGGTGGNYGYT
d_call: TRBD1; cdr3_length: 11; v_call: TRBV5-1; cdr3_aa: ASSTGQYYEQY
d_call: NA; cdr3_length: 13; v_call: TRBV30; cdr3_aa: ATWGGHPSYNEQF
d_call: NA; cdr3_length: 12; v_call: TRBV28; cdr3_aa: ASSLSRGGDIQY
d_call: TRBD2; cdr3_length: 13; v_call: TRBV13; cdr3_aa: ASSFPSGGGDEQF
d_call: NA; cdr3_length: 12; v_call: TRBV6-4; cdr3_aa: ASRGEGRPYGYT